The clone carrying this TCR beta chain was observed many times. Its antigen is not known. The data belong to a study of T-cell memory formation after mild COVID-19. UMIs and sample barcodes were carried by the TCR alpha and TCR beta cDNA libraries that 5'RACE produced using constant-segment primers. TCRdb re-called the 5' RACE reads through MiXCR, storing one row per CDR3 protein. Here the sample spans 30,000 to 50,000 distinct CDR3 sequences, approximately 6.5% being singletons. This CDR3 spans 14 amino acids. Trimming left V 5 bases short and J 0 bases short, with 10 bases between. The V gene's germline CDR1 is SGHAT and CDR2 FQNNGV. Overall study results and limits: Pre-infection memory carried some responding clones, suggesting that cross-reactive memory joined. CM and EM subsets held most contracting CD4+ clones; EMRA held CD8+ ones. Contracting clones from day 15 to 85 had balanced CD4/CD8; later expanders favoured CD4+.

The source material was PBMCs or a T cell subset sorted from them (not recorded which). The sequence derives from an adult who had mild COVID-19 (a few samples of this study predate the infection). Cell type and time point are not known. The chain joins TRBV11-2 to TRBJ2-5, with TRBD2 as a possible D gene (6 bases). CDR3 sequence (DNA): TGTGCCAGCAGCATGGGACTGGACCAAGAGACCCAGTACTTC. Translation gives CASSMGLDQETQYF. The variable domain in full, completed from reference TRBV11-2 and TRBJ2-5, reads EAGVAQSPRYKIIEKRQSVAFWCNPISGHATLYWYQQILGQGPKLLIQFQNNGVVDDSQLPKDRFSAERLKGVDSTLKIQPAKLEDSAVYLCASSMGLDQETQYFGPGTRLLVL.